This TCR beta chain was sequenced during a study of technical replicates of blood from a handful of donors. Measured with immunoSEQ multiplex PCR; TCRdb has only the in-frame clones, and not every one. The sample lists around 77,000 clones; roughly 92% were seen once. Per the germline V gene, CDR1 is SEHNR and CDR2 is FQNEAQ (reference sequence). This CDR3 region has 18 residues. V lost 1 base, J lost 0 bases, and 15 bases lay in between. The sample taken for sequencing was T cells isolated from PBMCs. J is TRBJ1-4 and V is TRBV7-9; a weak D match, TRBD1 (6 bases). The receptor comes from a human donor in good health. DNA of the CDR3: TGTGCCAGCAGCTTAGGAGGGGGACCGATGGCAACTAATGAAAAACTGTTTTTT. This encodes CASSLGGGPMATNEKLFF.